This T cell receptor (beta chain) appears in the sequencing data of a study of T cells in narcolepsy. Assay: immunoSEQ multiplex PCR; the TCRdb copy retains only in-frame clones and omits some. Among approximately 25,000 clones listed, approximately 80% were seen once. Germline values: CDR1 SQVTM, CDR2 ANQGSEA. There are 13 residues in the CDR3. V gave up 6 bases and J gave up 0 bases, with 9 bases separating them. Sequencing was performed on CD45RA- memory CD4+ T cells from PBMCs. The TCR originated in a human donor with narcolepsy. This rearrangement joins TRBV29-1 to TRBJ2-1; no firm D call. The CDR3 coding sequence is TGCAGCGTCGGAATGAGCTCCTACAATGAGCAGTTCTTC. This sequence encodes CSVGMSSYNEQFF.